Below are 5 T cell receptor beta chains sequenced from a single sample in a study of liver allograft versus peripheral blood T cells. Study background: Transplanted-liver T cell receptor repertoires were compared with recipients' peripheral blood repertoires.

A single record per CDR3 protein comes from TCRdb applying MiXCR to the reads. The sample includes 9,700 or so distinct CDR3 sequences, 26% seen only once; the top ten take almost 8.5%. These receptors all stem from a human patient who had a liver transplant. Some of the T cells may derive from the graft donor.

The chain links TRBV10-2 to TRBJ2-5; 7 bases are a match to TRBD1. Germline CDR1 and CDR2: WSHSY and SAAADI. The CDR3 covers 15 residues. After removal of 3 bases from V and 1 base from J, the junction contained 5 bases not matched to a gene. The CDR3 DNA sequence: TGCGCCAGCAGTGACCTGAGACAGGGCCAAGAGACCCAGTACTTC. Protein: CASSDLRQGQETQYF.

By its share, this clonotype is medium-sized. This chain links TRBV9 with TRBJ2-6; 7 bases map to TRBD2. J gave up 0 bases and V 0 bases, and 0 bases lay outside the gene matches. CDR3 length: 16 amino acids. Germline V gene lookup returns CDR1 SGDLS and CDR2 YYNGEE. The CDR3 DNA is TGTGCCAGCAGCGTAGCTAGCGGCTCTGGGGCCAACGTCCTGACTTTC. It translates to CASSVASGSGANVLTF.

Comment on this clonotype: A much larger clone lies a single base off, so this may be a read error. The CDR3 coding sequence is TGTGCCAGTAGTATAGTTCAGGCCCATAGCAATCAGCCCCGGCATTTT. Protein product: CASSIVQAHSNQPRHF. The gene calls are TRBV5-4 and TRBJ1-5, with D unclear. CDR3 size: 16 residues. The germline gives CDR1 SGHNT, CDR2 YYREEE (reference sequence).

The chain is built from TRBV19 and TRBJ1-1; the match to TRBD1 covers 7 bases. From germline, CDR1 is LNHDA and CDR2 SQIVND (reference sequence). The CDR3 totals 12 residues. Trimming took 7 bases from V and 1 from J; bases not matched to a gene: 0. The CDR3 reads CASNRGNTEAFF. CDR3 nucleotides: TGTGCCAGTAACAGGGGGAACACTGAAGCTTTCTTT. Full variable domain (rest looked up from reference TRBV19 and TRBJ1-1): DGGITQSPKYLFRKEGQNVTLSCEQNLNHDAMYWYRQDPGQGLRLIYYSQIVNDFQKGDIAEGYSVSREKKESFPLTVTSAQKNPTAFYLCASNRGNTEAFFGQGTRLTVV.

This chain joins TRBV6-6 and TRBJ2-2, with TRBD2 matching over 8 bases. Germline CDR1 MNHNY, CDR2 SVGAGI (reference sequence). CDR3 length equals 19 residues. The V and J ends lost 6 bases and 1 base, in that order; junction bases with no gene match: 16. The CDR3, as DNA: TGTGCCAGCAGCCCGCGGCCCGGGAGGGCCTTAGGGAACACCGGGGAGCTGTTTTTT. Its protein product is CASSPRPGRALGNTGELFF.